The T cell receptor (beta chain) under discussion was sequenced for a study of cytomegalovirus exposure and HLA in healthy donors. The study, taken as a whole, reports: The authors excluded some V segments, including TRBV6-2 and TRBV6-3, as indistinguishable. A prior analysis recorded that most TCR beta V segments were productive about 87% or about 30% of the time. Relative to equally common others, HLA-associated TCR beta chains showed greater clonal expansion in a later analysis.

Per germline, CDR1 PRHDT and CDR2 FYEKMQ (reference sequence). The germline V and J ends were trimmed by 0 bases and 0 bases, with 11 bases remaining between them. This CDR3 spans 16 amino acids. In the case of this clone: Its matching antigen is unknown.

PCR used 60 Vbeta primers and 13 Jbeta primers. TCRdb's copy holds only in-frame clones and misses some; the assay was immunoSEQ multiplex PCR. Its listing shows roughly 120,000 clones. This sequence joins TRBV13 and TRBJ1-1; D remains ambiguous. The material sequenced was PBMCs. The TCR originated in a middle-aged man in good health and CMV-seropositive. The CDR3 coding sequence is TGTGCCAGCAGCTTAGGCCGCGGGATCATGAACACTGAAGCTTTCTTT. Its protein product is CASSLGRGIMNTEAFF.